The 16 T cell receptor beta chains below all came from one sample that was sequenced in a study of shared clonotypes between healthy human individuals. Produced via immunoSEQ multiplex PCR; TCRdb's table is partial and in-frame only. The repertoire holds approximately 110,000 clones, with around 73% as singletons. Input material: memory CD8+ T cells sorted from blood. Specified subset: CD45RO+ cells pooled with CCR7-negative TemRA cells. These receptors all stem from a woman in her 30s in good health.

This clone is a singleton in its sample. The chain employs TRBV5-4 and TRBJ2-7; D is possibly TRBD1 (6 bases). V gave up 1 base and J gave up 3 bases, with 14 bases separating them. Germline V gives CDR1 SGHNT, CDR2 YYREEE (reference sequence). The CDR3 has 15 residues. The CDR3, as DNA: TGTGCCAGCAGCTTGCTTGGACAGCAAGACTACGAGCAGTACTTC. This gives the protein CASSLLGQQDYEQYF.

Ten or more counts support this clone. V usage is TRBV27 and J usage is TRBJ1-1; 10 positions agree with TRBD1. CDR1 and CDR2 (germline): MNHEY, SMNVEV (reference sequence). CDR3 length: 18 residues. Trimming at V came to 2 bases and at J to 1 base, leaving 10 bases not matched to a gene. As DNA, the CDR3 is TGTGCCAGCAGTTTAACGGGACAGGGGACCCTGGGGAACACTGAAGCTTTCTTT. Its protein product is CASSLTGQGTLGNTEAFF.

The chain combines TRBV6-1 with TRBJ1-2; D gene unclear. V lost 0 bases to trimming and J lost 3 bases, with 11 bases between them. This CDR3 contains 15 residues. In germline, CDR1 is MNHNS, CDR2 SASEGT. The CDR3 loop reads CASSEAVALYYGYTF. DNA for the CDR3: TGTGCCAGCAGTGAAGCGGTTGCACTATACTATGGCTACACCTTC.

By its share, this clone is medium-sized. The identical CDR3 is also encoded by other nucleotide sequences in the sample. This chain uses TRBV9 with TRBJ2-1, with D tentatively TRBD2 (7 bases). The CDR3 extends over 17 amino acids. Germline V CDR1 and CDR2: SGDLS, YYNGEE. The germline V and J ends were trimmed by 2 bases and 7 bases, with 22 bases remaining between them. The CDR3 is CASSVLGGGGPRNEQFF. CDR3 bases: TGTGCCAGCAGCGTCCTAGGAGGGGGAGGGCCTCGGAATGAGCAGTTCTTC.

This clone has just a few counts. This sequence joins TRBV5-4 and TRBJ2-7; no reliable D call. Germline CDR1 is SGHNT and CDR2 is YYREEE (reference sequence). This CDR3 spans 11 amino acids. The germline V and J ends were trimmed by 4 bases and 2 bases, with 4 bases remaining between them. The CDR3 sequence is CASSGAYEQYF. The CDR3 nucleotides are TGTGCCAGCAGCGGGGCCTACGAGCAGTACTTC.

The chain combines TRBV7-6 with TRBJ2-2; possible D gene TRBD1, 6 bases. Germline CDR1 is SGHVS and CDR2 is FNYEAQ. Trimming took 2 bases from V and 3 from J, leaving 7 bases between them. The CDR3 runs 14 residues. DNA for the CDR3: TGTGCCAGCAGCTTATACAGGGACACCGGGGAGCTGTTTTTT. This encodes CASSLYRDTGELFF.

This sequence joins TRBV5-6 and TRBJ1-1, with D perhaps TRBD1 (5 bases). CDR3 length: 17 amino acids. The V gene's germline CDR1 is SGHDT and CDR2 YYEEEE. V lost 3 bases to trimming and J lost 1 base, with 19 bases between them. The CDR3 loop is CASSSTRQPLQNTEAFF. In nucleotides, the CDR3 is TGTGCCAGCAGCTCGACAAGACAGCCCCTTCAGAACACTGAAGCTTTCTTT.

The CDR3 is CASSGTSGTYEQYF. CDR3 bases: TGTGCCAGCAGTGGCACTAGCGGTACCTACGAGCAGTACTTC. The chain joins TRBV7-9 to TRBJ2-7; 8 bases fit TRBD2. The CDR3 covers 14 residues. Germline assignment: CDR1 SEHNR and CDR2 FQNEAQ (reference sequence). With 6 bases clipped from V and 2 bases from J, the junction kept 6 bases outside the gene matches. The full variable domain, rest sourced from reference TRBV7-9 and TRBJ2-7, is DTGVSQNPRHKITKRGQNVTFRCDPISEHNRLYWYRQTLGQGPEFLTYFQNEAQLEKSRLLSDRFSAERPKGSFSTLEIQRTEQGDSAMYLCASSGTSGTYEQYFGPGTRLTVT.

The table lists this clone with a count of one. V and J are TRBV7-9 and TRBJ1-1; D unclear. The CDR3 consists of 11 residues. V shed 5 bases and J shed 11 bases, with 12 bases lying between them. Germline loops: CDR1 SEHNR, CDR2 FQNEAQ (reference sequence). In DNA form, the CDR3 reads TGTGCCAGCAGCCCTTCAGTAGGGGCTTTCTTT. Translation: CASSPSVGAFF. Looking up the rest from reference TRBV7-9 and TRBJ1-1 gives the full variable domain: DTGVSQNPRHKITKRGQNVTFRCDPISEHNRLYWYRQTLGQGPEFLTYFQNEAQLEKSRLLSDRFSAERPKGSFSTLEIQRTEQGDSAMYLCASSPSVGAFFGQGTRLTVV.

The V gene is TRBV4-2, the J gene TRBJ2-5, with 11 bases fitting TRBD2. The DNA end is more similar to TRBJ2-7, so the J call may be wrong. Germline loops: CDR1 LGHNA, CDR2 YNFKEQ. The CDR3 totals 15 residues. The CDR3 DNA follows: TGTGCCAGCAGCCTCATGACTAGCGGGGCCTACGAGCAGTACTTC. This translates into CASSLMTSGAYEQYF.

The chain recombines TRBV5-4 with TRBJ2-1; no clear D. Germline CDR1 and CDR2: SGHNT and YYREEE (reference sequence). The length of the CDR3 is 15 residues. With 6 bases removed from V and 2 bases from J, the gap between germline ends came to 15 bases. The CDR3 sequence is CASNSADAPYNEQFF. The CDR3 DNA reads TGTGCCAGCAACTCGGCAGACGCACCCTACAATGAGCAGTTCTTC.

The rearrangement uses TRBV27 and TRBJ2-3; 8 bases match TRBD2. With V trimmed by 3 bases and J by 4 bases, 12 bases remained unmatched. The length of the CDR3 is 17 residues. The V gene's germline CDR1 is MNHEY and CDR2 SMNVEV (reference sequence). The CDR3 protein is CASSFTISGMGADTQYF. The CDR3 DNA is TGTGCCAGCAGTTTCACGATTAGCGGGATGGGTGCAGATACGCAGTATTTT.

The V gene is TRBV5-5, the J gene TRBJ2-5; 8 nucleotides line up with TRBD2. This CDR3 comprises 15 residues. V lost 6 bases and J lost 4; bases outside the gene matches: 11. The germline V gene has CDR1 SGHKS and CDR2 YYEKEE (reference sequence). Written as DNA, the CDR3 is TGTGCCAGCACCCCCGGACTAGCCCACGTAGAGACCCAGTACTTC. The encoded protein is CASTPGLAHVETQYF.

The chain combines TRBV29-1 with TRBJ1-2; D gene unclear. CDR1 SQVTM and CDR2 ANQGSEA come from the germline V gene. This CDR3 contains 12 residues. The V and J ends lost 3 bases and 0 bases respectively, with 5 bases between them. Written as DNA, the CDR3 is TGCAGCGTTGATTTATCTAACTATGGCTACACCTTC. Its translation is CSVDLSNYGYTF. Variable domain in full (rest from reference TRBV29-1 and TRBJ1-2): SAVISQKPSRDICQRGTSLTIQCQVDSQVTMMFWYRQQPGQSLTLIATANQGSEATYESGFVIDKFPISRPNLTFSTLTVSNMSPEDSSIYLCSVDLSNYGYTFGSGTRLTVV.

This chain uses TRBV28 with TRBJ2-7, with 7 bases aligning to TRBD2. V trimming: 1 base; J trimming: 3 bases; junction bases outside the gene matches: 3. CDR3 length: 14 amino acids. Per germline, CDR1 MDHEN and CDR2 SYDVKM. The CDR3 DNA reads as TGTGCCAGCAGTTTATTGGGGGAGGGCTACGAGCAGTACTTC. Encoded protein: CASSLLGEGYEQYF.

This sequence joins TRBV10-2 and TRBJ2-1; D ambiguous. Trimming took off 7 bases at V and 4 bases at J, with 14 bases between the two ends. Germline V gives CDR1 WSHSY, CDR2 SAAADI. The CDR3 has 14 amino acids. CDR3 amino acids: CASTRSPPYNEQFF. The CDR3 DNA reads as TGCGCCAGCACTCGAAGCCCACCTTACAATGAGCAGTTCTTC.